These 27 T cell receptor beta chains share one sample of origin, sequenced in a study of blood T cell repertoires in COVID-19. TCRdb's table, derived via immunoSEQ multiplex PCR, lists solely in-frame clones and lacks some. This sample has about 220,000 clones, with about four fifths found just once. The sample consisted of PBMCs or T cells enriched from blood (not recorded which). Receptor source: a woman aged 40 to 55 who had been exposed to COVID-19.

The chain is built from TRBV5-5 and TRBJ1-1; D call uncertain. CDR1 and CDR2 from the germline V gene are SGHKS and YYEKEE (reference sequence). The V gene lost 0 bases and the J gene lost 3 bases, with 15 bases spanning the gap. There are 16 residues in the CDR3. CDR3 in DNA: TGTGCCAGCAGCTTGGTCCGACGGGTTGATGACACTGAAGCTTTCTTT. Protein sequence: CASSLVRRVDDTEAFF.

The chain uses TRBV29-1 and TRBJ1-2; D remains ambiguous. V shed 1 base and J shed 8 bases, with 14 bases lying between them. Germline V gene data show CDR1 as SQVTM and CDR2 as ANQGSEA. This CDR3 contains 13 residues. The CDR3 coding sequence is TGCAGCGTTGAAGGCTCCGGTCTACCAGGCTACACCTTC. It codes for CSVEGSGLPGYTF.

This chain uses TRBV13 with TRBJ2-1, with TRBD2 matching 7 bases. J was trimmed by 1 base and V by 5 bases; bases with no gene match: 11. Germline V lookup: CDR1 PRHDT, CDR2 FYEKMQ (reference sequence). There are 17 residues in the CDR3. The CDR3 region is CASSNFGGRASYNEQFF. The CDR3, as DNA: TGTGCCAGCAGCAACTTCGGAGGGAGGGCATCCTACAATGAGCAGTTCTTC.

The chain uses TRBV18 and TRBJ2-3, with D maybe TRBD2 (6 bases). Germline CDR1 KGHSH, CDR2 LQKENI. Trimming pared 5 bases from V and 4 bases from J, leaving 16 bases between. The CDR3 loop spans 15 amino acids. The DNA of the CDR3 is TGTGCCAGCTCAATCCGGGACTCCTCGTCAGATACGCAGTATTTT. The encoded protein is CASSIRDSSSDTQYF. The whole variable domain, remainder taken from reference TRBV18 and TRBJ2-3, is NAGVMQNPRHLVRRRGQEARLRCSPMKGHSHVYWYRQLPEEGLKFMVYLQKENIIDESGMPKERFSAEFPKEGPSILRIQQVVRGDSAAYFCASSIRDSSSDTQYFGPGTRLTVL.

This clone was counted between two and nine times. CDR3 nucleotide sequence: TGTGCCAGCAGTTCCGGGACTAGCGGGGCCTACAATGAGCAGTTCTTC. Translated, it gives CASSSGTSGAYNEQFF. The V gene is TRBV6-5, the J gene TRBJ2-1, with 13 nucleotides matching TRBD2. The CDR3 contains 16 residues. Losses at the gene ends were 4 bases for V and 2 bases for J; bases not matched to a gene: 2. CDR1 is MNHEY and CDR2 is SVGAGI in the germline V gene.

On this clone itself: One end of the junction varies from germline; a read error may be responsible. The chain employs TRBV7-2 and TRBJ2-5; TRBD2 is a possible D gene (6 bases). The germline gives CDR1 SGHTA, CDR2 FQGNSA. CDR3 size: 15 residues. The CDR3 region has the DNA TGTGCCAGCAGTTTAGGGGTTGGGGGGCAAGAGACCCAGTACTTC. Its protein is CASSLGVGGQETQYF.

This chain joins TRBV9 and TRBJ1-5; maybe TRBD1 (6 bases). CDR1 is SGDLS, CDR2 YYNGEE, per germline. V was trimmed by 4 bases and J by 5 bases, leaving 16 bases between them. The CDR3 runs to 15 residues. In nucleotides, the CDR3 is TGTGCCAGCAGCCCCAAGGGGGATTACGATCAGCCCCAGCATTTT. Residues: CASSPKGDYDQPQHF.

This clone has only one observation. The V call is TRBV19, the J call TRBJ2-2, with 8 nucleotides matching TRBD1. The CDR3 totals 18 residues. CDR1 and CDR2 from the germline V gene are LNHDA and SQIVND (reference sequence). V was pared by 4 bases and J by 4 bases, with 14 bases of the junction left unmatched. Here the CDR3 DNA reads TGTGCCAGTAGTACCCCCGGCAGGGGGCTGATGGGCACCGGGGAGCTGTTTTTT. This sequence encodes CASSTPGRGLMGTGELFF.

The genes are TRBV12-3 or TRBV12-4 and TRBJ1-6; 7 bases are shared with TRBD1. There are 13 residues in the CDR3. Trimming at V came to 8 bases and at J to 16 bases, leaving 14 bases not matched to a gene. The CDR3 is CASAQWRGRNLHF. The CDR3 coding sequence is TGTGCCAGCGCTCAATGGAGGGGGCGGAATCTCCACTTT.

CDR3 in amino acids: CASSMGQGDGYTF. CDR3 DNA: TGTGCCAGTAGTATGGGACAGGGGGATGGCTACACCTTC. The V call is TRBV19, the J call TRBJ1-2; TRBD1 aligns across 11 bases. CDR1 and CDR2 (germline): LNHDA, SQIVND (reference sequence). Trimming removed 3 bases from V and 6 bases from J; junction bases left unmatched: 0. The CDR3 loop spans 13 amino acids.

The chain has TRBV29-1 and TRBJ2-7; 11 bases agree with TRBD1. J gave up 3 bases and V 7 bases, and 5 bases lay outside the gene matches. This CDR3 spans 13 amino acids. Germline-derived CDR1 and CDR2 are SQVTM and ANQGSEA. The CDR3 is CSARTGGGYEQYF. As DNA, the CDR3 is TGCAGCGCGCGGACAGGGGGCGGCTACGAGCAGTACTTC.

The chain uses TRBV11-2 and TRBJ2-4, with 11 bases fitting TRBD1. V was clipped by 2 bases and J by 6 bases; unmatched bases: 3. Germline CDR1 is SGHAT and CDR2 is FQNNGV. This CDR3 has 15 residues. CDR3 loop: CASSLSGQGGNIQYF. CDR3 nucleotides: TGTGCCAGCAGCTTATCGGGACAGGGGGGAAACATTCAGTACTTC.

CDR3 in DNA: TGTGCCAGCAGCCAAGATCCCACTAGCGGGGGGTTCGGAGGGACAGATACGCAGTATTTT. This codes for CASSQDPTSGGFGGTDTQYF. This rearrangement joins TRBV3-1 (or the pseudogene TRBV3-2) to TRBJ2-3; 12 bases agree with TRBD2. V lost 0 bases to trimming and J lost 3 bases; unmatched junction nucleotides: 13. Germline values: CDR1 LGHDT, CDR2 YNNKEL (reference sequence). The CDR3 length is 20 residues.

Only one count was recorded for this clone. V usage is TRBV28 and J usage is TRBJ1-2, with TRBD1 as a possible D gene (6 bases). This CDR3 spans 15 amino acids. Germline lookup yields CDR1 MDHEN and CDR2 SYDVKM. V lost 3 bases to trimming and J lost 5 bases, with 16 bases between them. The DNA of the CDR3 is TGTGCCAGCAGTTTCCAATCCGGGACACTTTATGGCTACACCTTC. It translates to CASSFQSGTLYGYTF.

This clone has only one observation. V is TRBV7-8 and J is TRBJ2-5; TRBD1 is a possible D gene (6 bases). Germline CDR1 is SGHVS and CDR2 is FQNEAQ. The CDR3 has 16 residues. Trimming took 1 base from V and 5 from J, leaving 17 bases between them. The CDR3 DNA sequence: TGTGCCAGCAGCTTAGGGGGGCGGCTAGCCGGGGAGACCCAGTACTTC. As protein: CASSLGGRLAGETQYF.

This clone was counted a few times. J is TRBJ1-4 and V is TRBV5-4; D ambiguous. The CDR3 runs to 15 residues. Germline CDR1 SGHNT, CDR2 YYREEE (reference sequence). Trimming pared 3 bases from V and 0 bases from J, leaving 9 bases between. The CDR3 region is CASSSHMSTNEKLFF. CDR3 coding DNA: TGTGCCAGCAGCTCCCACATGTCAACTAATGAAAAACTGTTTTTT.

The chain links TRBV5-1 to TRBJ1-2; the match to TRBD1 covers 8 bases. The CDR3 totals 15 residues. CDR1 and CDR2 (germline): SGHRS, YFSETQ. Trimming at V came to 3 bases and at J to 4 bases, leaving 8 bases not matched to a gene. CDR3 coding DNA: TGCGCCAGCAGCTCCTCAGGGGGCGCAGGCTATGGCTACACCTTC. Translation gives CASSSSGGAGYGYTF.

The V gene is TRBV28, the J gene TRBJ1-3; the match to TRBD1 covers 7 bases. The CDR3 has 15 amino acids. Germline values: CDR1 MDHEN, CDR2 SYDVKM. The V and J ends lost 5 bases and 7 bases, in that order; junction bases with no gene match: 11. CDR3 sequence reads: CASSDGQDLGNTIYF. As DNA, the CDR3 is TGTGCCAGCAGTGATGGACAGGATCTCGGGAACACCATATATTTT. Together with reference TRBV28 and TRBJ1-3, the CDR3 gives the full variable domain: DVKVTQSSRYLVKRTGEKVFLECVQDMDHENMFWYRQDPGLGLRLIYFSYDVKMKEKGDIPEGYSVSREKKERFSLILESASTNQTSMYLCASSDGQDLGNTIYFGEGSWLTVV.

This clone appeared once. The V and J genes are TRBV7-6 and TRBJ1-2; tentative D call: TRBD1 (6 bases). The CDR3 extends over 16 amino acids. Per the germline V gene, CDR1 is SGHVS and CDR2 is FNYEAQ. V was shortened by 5 bases and J by 4 bases, with 20 bases between the two germline ends. This CDR3 reads CASSQEGADRLYGYTF. As DNA, the CDR3 is TGTGCCAGCAGCCAAGAAGGGGCGGACAGACTCTATGGCTACACCTTC.

The rearrangement links TRBV3-1 (or the pseudogene TRBV3-2) to TRBJ2-1; TRBD2 might be the D (5 bases). From germline, CDR1 is LGHDT and CDR2 YNNKEL (reference sequence). V lost 3 bases and J lost 8, with 14 bases in between. CDR3 length: 14 residues. CDR3 amino acids: CASSHPPERDEQFF. The CDR3 DNA is TGTGCCAGCAGCCACCCCCCTGAGAGGGATGAGCAGTTCTTC.

The rearrangement links TRBV19 to TRBJ1-1; the match to TRBD1 covers 8 bases. V lost 2 bases, J lost 2 bases, and 7 bases stayed unmatched. From germline, CDR1 is LNHDA and CDR2 SQIVND (reference sequence). The CDR3 extends over 16 amino acids. In DNA, the CDR3 is TGTGCCAGTAGTATACTCTCCGGACAGGGTAACACTGAAGCTTTCTTT. Translation gives CASSILSGQGNTEAFF. The whole variable domain, remainder taken from reference TRBV19 and TRBJ1-1, is DGGITQSPKYLFRKEGQNVTLSCEQNLNHDAMYWYRQDPGQGLRLIYYSQIVNDFQKGDIAEGYSVSREKKESFPLTVTSAQKNPTAFYLCASSILSGQGNTEAFFGQGTRLTVV.

This chain links TRBV9 with TRBJ1-2; the match to TRBD1 covers 9 bases. After removal of 4 bases from V and 3 bases from J, the junction contained 7 bases not matched to a gene. Germline V gene sequence: CDR1 SGDLS, CDR2 YYNGEE. The CDR3 loop spans 15 amino acids. CDR3 protein: CASSSFRDRDYGYTF. CDR3 DNA sequence: TGTGCCAGCAGCTCCTTCCGGGACAGGGACTATGGCTACACCTTC.

This clone appeared a few times. The chain carries TRBV27 and TRBJ1-4, with 7 bases that match TRBD1. The CDR3 covers 13 residues. CDR1 is MNHEY and CDR2 is SMNVEV in the germline V gene (reference sequence). J lost 8 bases, V lost 4 bases, and 4 bases had no gene match. As DNA, the CDR3 is TGTGCCAGCAGTTACAGGGGACGGGAAAAACTGTTTTTT. This codes for CASSYRGREKLFF.

The V and J genes are TRBV18 and TRBJ1-5, with 12 bases fitting TRBD1. With 5 bases clipped from V and 8 bases from J, the junction kept 13 bases outside the gene matches. The germline V gene has CDR1 KGHSH and CDR2 LQKENI. There are 17 residues in the CDR3. DNA of the CDR3: TGTGCCAGCTCATCACAACTGGGACAGGGGGCCGTGAAGCCCCAGCATTTT. It translates to CASSSQLGQGAVKPQHF. Full variable domain (rest looked up from reference TRBV18 and TRBJ1-5): NAGVMQNPRHLVRRRGQEARLRCSPMKGHSHVYWYRQLPEEGLKFMVYLQKENIIDESGMPKERFSAEFPKEGPSILRIQQVVRGDSAAYFCASSSQLGQGAVKPQHFGDGTRLSIL.

The rearrangement joins TRBV19 to TRBJ1-2; D is possibly TRBD1 (5 bases). Germline values: CDR1 LNHDA, CDR2 SQIVND (reference sequence). Trimming pared 5 bases from V and 13 bases from J, leaving 14 bases between. CDR3 length equals 11 residues. The CDR3: CASSPPGVLTF. The CDR3 region has the DNA TGTGCCAGTAGTCCTCCGGGGGTGCTCACCTTC. The variable domain in full, completed from reference TRBV19 and TRBJ1-2, reads DGGITQSPKYLFRKEGQNVTLSCEQNLNHDAMYWYRQDPGQGLRLIYYSQIVNDFQKGDIAEGYSVSREKKESFPLTVTSAQKNPTAFYLCASSPPGVLTFGSGTRLTVV.

The chain recombines TRBV9 with TRBJ1-6; possibly TRBD1 for D (6 bases). The V gene's germline CDR1 is SGDLS and CDR2 YYNGEE. Trimming pared 4 bases from V and 14 bases from J, leaving 19 bases between. The CDR3 is 14 amino acids. CDR3 sequence reads: CASSPSLDSSALHF. The CDR3 DNA sequence: TGTGCCAGCAGCCCATCCCTGGACAGTTCGGCCCTCCACTTT.

The chain combines TRBV19 with TRBJ1-5; D call uncertain. Germline V gene data show CDR1 as LNHDA and CDR2 as SQIVND (reference sequence). There are 18 residues in the CDR3. V was trimmed by 3 bases and J by 6 bases, leaving 24 bases between them. CDR3 protein: CASSINLFGLNSGQPQHF. DNA for the CDR3: TGTGCCAGTAGTATCAATTTATTCGGTCTTAATTCGGGTCAGCCCCAGCATTTT.